This TCR beta chain was obtained from a study of T-cell reconstitution after alpha-beta-depleted transplantation in children. Study-level results: By about two months after transplant, alpha-beta T cells reportedly arose from several hundred graft clones that had expanded. Surviving recipient T cells and thymic progenitors accounted for the high day-60 TCRbeta diversity observed in some patients. Newly generated T cells supplied most T-cell counts and diversity one year post-transplant.

This sample's TCRbeta library carried unique molecular identifier barcodes. TCRdb recomputed calls from the PCR reads with MiXCR, one row per CDR3 protein. This sample has some 600,000 distinct CDR3 sequences, with 13% found just once. The CDR3 sequence is 16 residues long. Germline lookup yields CDR1 MNHEY and CDR2 SVGAGI. Losses at the gene ends were 6 bases for V and 4 bases for J; bases not matched to a gene: 14. As regards this clonotype: Antigen specificity is unknown.

The chain uses TRBV6-5 and TRBJ2-5; 7 bases match TRBD2. This clonotype was sampled from a male patient between 10 and 17 years old who had a stem cell transplant for acute myeloid leukemia, so the T cells may come from the graft donor. The sample consisted of PBMCs, mostly from graft donor cells, taken 360 days after TCRalphabeta/CD19-depleted stem cell transplant. The CDR3 nucleotides read TGTGCCAGCAGGCCCGCGGGCGGGAGATTGAGAGAGACCCAGTACTTC. It codes for CASRPAGGRLRETQYF.